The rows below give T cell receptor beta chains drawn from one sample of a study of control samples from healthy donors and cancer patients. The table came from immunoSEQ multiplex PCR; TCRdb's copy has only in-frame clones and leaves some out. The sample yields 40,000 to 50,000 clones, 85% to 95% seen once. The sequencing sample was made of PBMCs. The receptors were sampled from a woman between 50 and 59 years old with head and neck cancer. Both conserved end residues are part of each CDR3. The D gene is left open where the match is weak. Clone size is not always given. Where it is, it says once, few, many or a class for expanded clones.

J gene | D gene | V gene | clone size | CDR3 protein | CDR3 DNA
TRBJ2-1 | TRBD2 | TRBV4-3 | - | CASSLVAGLYNEQFF | TGCGCCAGCAGCCTCGTAGCGGGACTCTACAATGAGCAGTTCTTC
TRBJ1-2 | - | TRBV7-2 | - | CASSLDRQNYGYTF | TGTGCCAGCAGCTTAGACCGGCAGAACTATGGCTACACCTTC
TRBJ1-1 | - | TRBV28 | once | CASSTVQPGQNTEAFF | TGTGCCAGCAGTACTGTTCAACCCGGACAGAACACTGAAGCTTTCTTT
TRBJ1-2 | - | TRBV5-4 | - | CASSLLFGFDGMDYGYTF | TGTGCCAGCAGCTTGTTGTTTGGGTTTGATGGGATGGACTATGGCTACACCTTC
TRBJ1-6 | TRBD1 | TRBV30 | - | CAWSGNTGAVYNSPLHF | TGTGCCTGGAGTGGTAATACAGGGGCCGTTTATAATTCACCCCTCCACTTT
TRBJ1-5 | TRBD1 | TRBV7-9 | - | CASSSGQGGSQPQHF | TGTGCCAGCAGCTCGGGACAGGGCGGCAGTCAGCCCCAGCATTTT
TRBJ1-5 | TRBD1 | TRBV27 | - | CASSFIIGQGSRQPQHF | TGTGCCAGCAGTTTTATTATAGGACAGGGGTCGAGGCAGCCCCAGCATTTT
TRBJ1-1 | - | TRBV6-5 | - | CASSYGDNTEAFF | TGTGCCAGCAGTTACGGGGACAACACTGAAGCTTTCTTT
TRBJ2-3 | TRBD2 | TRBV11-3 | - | CASSLVLAFTDTQYF | TGTGCCAGCAGCTTAGTACTAGCGTTCACAGATACGCAGTATTTT
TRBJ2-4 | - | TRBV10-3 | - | CAISEMLSKNIQYF | TGTGCCATCAGTGAGATGCTTAGCAAAAACATTCAGTACTTC
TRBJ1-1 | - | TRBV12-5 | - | CASGFGHTEAFF | TGTGCTAGTGGTTTCGGCCACACTGAAGCTTTCTTT
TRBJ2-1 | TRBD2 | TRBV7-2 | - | CASSLVGSGTHNEQFF | TGTGCCAGCAGCTTAGTGGGTAGCGGGACGCACAATGAGCAGTTCTTC
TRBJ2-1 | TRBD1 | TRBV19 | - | CASSIPTWTGEQFF | TGTGCCAGTAGTATACCAACATGGACAGGGGAGCAGTTCTTC
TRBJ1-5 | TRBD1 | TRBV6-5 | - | CASLTPGQGNQPQHF | TGTGCCAGCCTAACTCCGGGACAGGGGAATCAGCCCCAGCATTTT
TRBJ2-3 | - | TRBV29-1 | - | CSVVGAPSGTDTQYF | TGCAGCGTTGTGGGGGCTCCCTCAGGCACAGATACGCAGTATTTT
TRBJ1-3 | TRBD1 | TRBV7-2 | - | CASSYRTGSGNTIYF | TGTGCCAGCAGCTATCGGACAGGCTCTGGAAACACCATATATTTT
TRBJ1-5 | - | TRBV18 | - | CASSQGSGQPQHF | TGTGCCAGCTCACAGGGTTCGGGACAGCCCCAGCATTTT
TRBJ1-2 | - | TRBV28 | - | CASSPDPLVSYGYTF | TGTGCCAGCAGTCCTGATCCCCTAGTAAGCTATGGCTACACCTTC
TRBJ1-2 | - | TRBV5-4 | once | CASSFGGFGGYTF | TGTGCCAGCAGCTTCGGAGGGTTCGGCGGCTACACCTTC
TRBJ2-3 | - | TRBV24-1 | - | CATSDQTGTTDTQYF | TGTGCCACCAGTGACCAGACAGGAACCACAGATACGCAGTATTTT
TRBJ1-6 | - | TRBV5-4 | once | CASSLGFGGTLPSYNSPLHF | TGTGCCAGCAGCTTAGGCTTCGGAGGGACTTTACCCTCCTATAATTCACCCCTCCACTTT